This entry lists 6 T cell receptor beta chains sequenced from one sample in a study of siplizumab effects on memory and regulatory T cells. The assay was immunoSEQ multiplex PCR, and TCRdb's table has in-frame clones only and misses some. Among about 87,000 clones listed, about 87% were seen once. Specimen: CD4+ T cells sorted from blood. The origin of the receptors is a human donor in good health.

The CDR3 region has the DNA TGTGCCTGGGACTGGGGCGGGGAAGGTAATCAGCCCCAGCATTTT. Encoded protein: CAWDWGGEGNQPQHF. V is TRBV30 and J is TRBJ1-5; maybe TRBD1 (5 bases). V lost 5 bases, J lost 4 bases, and 18 bases lay in between. CDR1 and CDR2 from the germline V gene are GTSNPN and SVGIG (reference sequence). The CDR3 contains 15 residues.

This rearrangement joins TRBV28 to TRBJ1-2; no clear D. Germline V gives CDR1 MDHEN, CDR2 SYDVKM. Trimming shortened V by 1 base and J by 7 bases, and 7 bases separated the two germline ends. The CDR3 covers 12 residues. This chain's CDR3 is CASSLSKGGYTF. In DNA form, the CDR3 reads TGTGCCAGCAGTTTATCGAAAGGTGGCTACACCTTC.

This chain links TRBV30 with TRBJ2-3, with D tentatively TRBD1 (6 bases). V was trimmed by 5 bases and J by 5 bases, leaving 8 bases between them. The V gene's germline CDR1 is GTSNPN and CDR2 SVGIG (reference sequence). The CDR3 consists of 11 residues. This chain's CDR3 is CAWGQLDTQYF. Written as DNA, the CDR3 is TGTGCCTGGGGACAGTTAGATACGCAGTATTTT.

The genes are TRBV4-1 and TRBJ2-5, with D possibly matching TRBD2 (5 bases). There are 15 residues in the CDR3. Germline V gene sequence: CDR1 MGHRA, CDR2 YSYEKL. The V gene lost 3 bases and the J gene lost 1 base, with 12 bases spanning the gap. Written as DNA, the CDR3 is TGCGCCAGCAGCCACCCCGGACTCCTCCAAGAGACCCAGTACTTC. Residues: CASSHPGLLQETQYF.

This chain connects TRBV4-1 to TRBJ1-5; D remains ambiguous. The CDR3 loop spans 16 amino acids. Germline CDR1 reads MGHRA; CDR2 reads YSYEKL. The germline V and J ends were trimmed by 4 bases and 4 bases, with 17 bases remaining between them. The CDR3 protein is CASSPGRPQRNQPQHF. CDR3 in DNA: TGCGCCAGCAGCCCCGGAAGGCCCCAGAGGAATCAGCCCCAGCATTTT.

The J gene is TRBJ2-1, the V gene TRBV15; 11 positions match TRBD2. From germline, CDR1 is LNHNV and CDR2 YYDKDF (reference sequence). The V and J ends lost 4 bases and 1 base, in that order; junction bases with no gene match: 9. The CDR3 length is 18 residues. The CDR3 region is CATSNSGRAGGSYNEQFF. The CDR3, as DNA: TGTGCCACCAGCAATAGCGGGAGGGCCGGTGGGTCCTACAATGAGCAGTTCTTC.